The rows below give T cell receptor beta chains drawn from one sample of a study of beta chain features in type 1 diabetes. Data came from immunoSEQ multiplex PCR; TCRdb stores just in-frame clones and leaves some out. The table shows hundreds of thousands of clones, with about a tenth occurring only once. Sequencing was carried out using naive CD4+ T cells from blood. These TCRs come from a man aged 25 to 40 with type 1 diabetes. Each CDR3 is given with its conserved first and last residue. A D gene is named only where the DNA matches it firmly.

TRBD2 TRBV7-2 CASSSTSADNEQFF
- TRBV5-1 CASSPGLPKLFF
- TRBV28 CASSLSGGFEQFF
- TRBV5-6 CASGGLSLGYGYTF
TRBD1 TRBV18 CASSPGTGTAGELFF
TRBD1 TRBV7-2 CASSWGTVGWQPQHF
TRBD2 TRBV6-1 CASSEALPSGGTGELFF
TRBD1 TRBV2 CASNPTGVATQYF
- TRBV5-1 CASSLDSRNYGYTF
- TRBV9 CASSLGASYQETQYF
- TRBV30 CAWSAMGAQDTQYF
TRBD2 TRBV2 CASSPLAGEQETQYF
- TRBV5-4 CASSLDRAPLHF
TRBD2 TRBV7-8 CASSATQRGSYNEQFF
- TRBV7-2 CASSLNPGTYSNQPQHF
TRBD1 TRBV28 CASSLDRGGNQPQHF
- TRBV25-1 CASSLTLNTEAFF
- TRBV28 CASSFPLRGTEAFF
- TRBV21-1 CASSKYAGNQPQHF
- TRBV5-1 CASSLAGGGDGYTF
TRBD1 TRBV7-3 CASSRGPYNEQFF
- TRBV4-2 CASSQAPRYEAFF
- TRBV2 CASRFGESSYNSPLHF